The T cell receptor (beta chain) described here comes from a study of blood T cells in healthy people across ages. Trimming cost V 5 bases and J 5 bases; bases outside gene matches: 9. Germline V lookup: CDR1 DFQATT, CDR2 SNEGSKA (reference sequence). The CDR3 has 14 amino acids. Next came a second PCR, run for about 7 to 12 cycles, which used a sample-barcoded 5' primer along with a J-beta primer mix. TCRdb re-called the 5' RACE reads through MiXCR, storing one row per CDR3 protein. The profile shows roughly 900,000 distinct CDR3 sequences, around 48% of them singletons. Input material: blood. The chain has TRBV20-1 and TRBJ1-2; TRBD1 aligns across 9 bases. The sequence came from a young man in good health. In DNA form, the CDR3 reads TGCAGTGCTTGGGGACAGGGAGGAAATTATGGCTACACCTTC. It translates to CSAWGQGGNYGYTF.